This TCR beta chain came from a study of blood T cell repertoires in COVID-19. Across the whole study: From the United States, Italy and Spain came samples of acute and convalescent COVID-19. The cDNA or gDNA used as material had been derived from T cells, B-cell-depleted T cells, or PBMCs.

Per the study methods: Using reference gene primer amplification, nucleated cell counts were estimated. The repertoire was sequenced with immunoSEQ multiplex PCR; TCRdb's copy has only in-frame clones and lacks some. V and J calls and clone size come straight from that table; D and trimming were deduced from the DNA. The table has under 150,000 clones, around 88% seen once. V dropped 2 bases and J dropped 2 bases, with 13 bases sitting between them. From germline, CDR1 is SEHNR and CDR2 FQNEAQ (reference sequence). This CDR3 has 16 residues. This chain joins TRBV7-9 and TRBJ1-5, with D tentatively TRBD1 (6 bases). The TCR comes from a man aged 50 to 60 with active or convalescent COVID-19. The sample was peripheral blood. The CDR3 loop reads CASSLSGGSGNQPQHF. DNA of the CDR3: TGTGCCAGCAGCTTATCTGGGGGCTCGGGCAATCAGCCCCAGCATTTT.